Each of the 17 T cell receptor beta chains below was sequenced from the same sample in a study of T cell responses to AZD1222 COVID-19 vaccine. Data came from immunoSEQ multiplex PCR; TCRdb stores just in-frame clones and leaves some out. The sample holds 150,000 to 200,000 clones, approximately 93% seen once. This specimen consisted of peripheral blood, obtained 28 days after the second AZD1222 dose. The receptor source for this set is an adult who received the AZD1222 COVID-19 vaccine.

This clone showed up just once. V gene TRBV7-8 combines with J gene TRBJ2-3; D call uncertain. V lost 3 bases to trimming and J lost 5 bases, with 6 bases between them. Germline V gene lookup returns CDR1 SGHVS and CDR2 FQNEAQ. The CDR3 is 12 residues long. The CDR3: CASSLGKDTQYF. CDR3 DNA: TGTGCCAGCAGCTTGGGTAAAGATACGCAGTATTTT. The full variable domain, rest sourced from reference TRBV7-8 and TRBJ2-3, is GAGVSQSPRYKVAKRGQDVALRCDPISGHVSLFWYQQALGQGPEFLTYFQNEAQLDKSGLPSDRFFAERPEGSVSTLKIQRTQQEDSAVYLCASSLGKDTQYFGPGTRLTVL.

DNA for the CDR3: TGTGCCAGCAGTTTAGAATGGTATGGCTACACCTTC. It codes for CASSLEWYGYTF. V and J are TRBV12-3 or TRBV12-4 and TRBJ1-2, with D uncertain. V lost 1 base, J lost 5 bases, and 5 bases lay in between. The CDR3 is 12 residues long.

The chain recombines TRBV28 with TRBJ1-3; TRBD1 aligns across 7 bases. The CDR3 has 17 residues. V lost 5 bases to trimming and J lost 2 bases; unmatched junction nucleotides: 12. Germline V CDR1 and CDR2: MDHEN, SYDVKM. The CDR3 reads CASSGPPGTVAGNTIYF. CDR3 nucleotide sequence: TGTGCCAGCAGTGGGCCCCCCGGGACAGTGGCTGGAAACACCATATATTTT.

The chain carries TRBV10-1 and TRBJ1-4; D remains unclear. The germline V gene has CDR1 WNHNN and CDR2 SYGVQD (reference sequence). Between the trimmed V and J ends, which lost 8 bases and 5 bases, there was a span of 15 bases. The CDR3 totals 14 residues. CDR3 protein: CASEGRTENEKLFF. CDR3 coding DNA: TGCGCCAGCGAAGGGCGGACTGAGAATGAAAAACTGTTTTTT.

This clone was detected only once. At the DNA level, this CDR3 is encoded by other sequences in the same sample as well. The V call is TRBV7-2, the J call TRBJ1-2; 10 bases match TRBD1. CDR3 size: 14 residues. With V trimmed by 1 base and J by 7 bases, 3 bases remained unmatched. From germline, CDR1 is SGHTA and CDR2 FQGNSA. The CDR3: CASSLGTGGSGYTF. For the CDR3, the DNA is TGTGCCAGCAGCTTAGGGACAGGGGGTTCTGGCTACACCTTC.

V and J are TRBV11-2 and TRBJ1-1, with 7 positions matching TRBD1. Germline trimming cut 4 bases from V and 0 bases from J; bases unmatched to any gene: 5. The length of the CDR3 is 15 residues. Germline V gene data show CDR1 as SGHAT and CDR2 as FQNNGV. CDR3 loop: CASSSRTGLNTEAFF. In nucleotides, the CDR3 is TGTGCCAGCAGCTCCCGGACAGGATTGAACACTGAAGCTTTCTTT.

V and J are TRBV5-1 and TRBJ2-5; no reliable D call. The CDR3 contains 14 residues. CDR1 is SGHRS, CDR2 YFSETQ, per germline. V was shortened by 0 bases and J by 1 base, with 7 bases between the two germline ends. DNA of the CDR3: TGCGCCAGCAGCTTGGGGCAGCTCCAAGAGACCCAGTACTTC. Translated, it gives CASSLGQLQETQYF.

J is TRBJ2-2 and V is TRBV19; TRBD2 matches at 7 bases. This CDR3 has 14 amino acids. Trimming at V came to 0 bases and at J to 7 bases, leaving 2 bases not matched to a gene. Germline CDR1 is LNHDA and CDR2 is SQIVND (reference sequence). CDR3 in DNA: TGTGCCAGTAGTATAGATGCGGGGGACGGGGAGCTGTTTTTT. Protein sequence: CASSIDAGDGELFF. Full variable domain (missing parts from reference TRBV19 and TRBJ2-2): DGGITQSPKYLFRKEGQNVTLSCEQNLNHDAMYWYRQDPGQGLRLIYYSQIVNDFQKGDIAEGYSVSREKKESFPLTVTSAQKNPTAFYLCASSIDAGDGELFFGEGSRLTVL.

The chain links TRBV27 to TRBJ1-1; D possibly corresponds to TRBD1 (5 bases). Germline V lookup: CDR1 MNHEY, CDR2 SMNVEV (reference sequence). There are 15 residues in the CDR3. Trimming stripped 2 bases from V and 3 bases from J, with 13 bases between. For the CDR3, the DNA is TGTGCCAGCAGTTTAGGCAGGGCAGGCTACACTGAAGCTTTCTTT. It yields the protein CASSLGRAGYTEAFF.

V and J are TRBV7-9 and TRBJ1-5; D is possibly TRBD1 (5 bases). Trimming took 5 bases from V and 0 from J, leaving 14 bases between them. Looked up from germline, CDR1 is SEHNR and CDR2 is FQNEAQ (reference sequence). This CDR3 contains 16 residues. The CDR3 coding sequence is TGTGCCAGCAGCCGAGGCAGTACAGGTAGCAATCAGCCCCAGCATTTT. Its protein product is CASSRGSTGSNQPQHF.

The chain is built from TRBV18 and TRBJ1-6; unclear D gene. This CDR3 is 14 amino acids long. V was shortened by 2 bases and J by 0 bases, with 2 bases between the two germline ends. CDR1 and CDR2 from the germline V gene are KGHSH and LQKENI. The CDR3 loop is CASSPSSYNSPLHF. CDR3 in DNA: TGTGCCAGCTCACCAAGCTCCTATAATTCACCCCTCCACTTT.

The chain joins TRBV19 to TRBJ1-3, with D possibly matching TRBD1 (5 bases). The germline V gene has CDR1 LNHDA and CDR2 SQIVND (reference sequence). The CDR3 totals 14 residues. V was trimmed by 5 bases and J by 0 bases, leaving 8 bases between them. The CDR3 here is CASSRGNSGNTIYF. The CDR3 bases are TGTGCCAGTAGTCGGGGGAACTCTGGAAACACCATATATTTT.

This clone was counted once. The rearrangement links TRBV7-2 to TRBJ1-3; no clear D. The CDR3 extends over 15 amino acids. Germline values: CDR1 SGHTA, CDR2 FQGNSA. With 0 bases removed from V and 0 bases from J, the gap between germline ends came to 6 bases. The CDR3 region is CASSLAVNSGNTIYF. CDR3 bases: TGTGCCAGCAGCTTAGCAGTAAACTCTGGAAACACCATATATTTT. Complete variable domain (other parts from reference TRBV7-2 and TRBJ1-3): GAGVSQSPSNKVTEKGKDVELRCDPISGHTALYWYRQSLGQGLEFLIYFQGNSAPDKSGLPSDRFSAERTGGSVSTLTIQRTQQEDSAVYLCASSLAVNSGNTIYFGEGSWLTVV.

The chain links TRBV5-1 to TRBJ1-2; TRBD1 is a possible D gene (6 bases). Germline values: CDR1 SGHRS, CDR2 YFSETQ. This CDR3 is 16 amino acids long. V lost 0 bases, J lost 8 bases, and 20 bases lay in between. In DNA, the CDR3 is TGCGCCAGCAGCTTGGTGCCCCTTGCGGGGGCGGGAGGCTACACCTTC. Protein: CASSLVPLAGAGGYTF.

The J gene is TRBJ1-3, the V gene TRBV19; TRBD1 is a possible D gene (6 bases). This CDR3 region has 14 residues. V lost 7 bases, J lost 1 base, and 11 bases lay in between. Germline CDR1 and CDR2: LNHDA and SQIVND (reference sequence). Here the CDR3 DNA reads TGTGCCAGTACACCACAGGGATCTGGAAACACCATATATTTT. As protein: CASTPQGSGNTIYF.

V is TRBV27 and J is TRBJ2-7; possible D gene TRBD2, 5 bases. Looked up from germline, CDR1 is MNHEY and CDR2 is SMNVEV (reference sequence). CDR3 length: 11 residues. The V end was cut by 8 bases, the J end by 3 bases, with 8 bases between. CDR3 amino acids: CASRGFYEQYF. CDR3 DNA: TGTGCCAGCCGGGGTTTCTACGAGCAGTACTTC.

This sequence joins TRBV5-6 and TRBJ2-7; tentatively, D is TRBD1 (5 bases). Germline V gene lookup returns CDR1 SGHDT and CDR2 YYEEEE. V was cut by 4 bases and J by 6 bases, with 20 bases left in between. CDR3 length: 15 residues. In nucleotides, the CDR3 is TGTGCCAGCAGCATCGCTTTTAGGGGTCCTGGCGAGCAGTACTTC. It specifies CASSIAFRGPGEQYF.